Sequencing of this T cell receptor beta chain was carried out in a study of T cell responses to AZD1222 COVID-19 vaccine. Study outcomes and limitations: Only a handful of people who got AZD1222 tested seropositive at baseline. Clonal diversity may have been underestimated in mostly white British donors.

This clone was counted once. Its antigen is not identified. Repertoires were generated with immunoSEQ multiplex PCR, while TCRdb's copy carries only in-frame clones and drops some. Here the sample spans about 110,000 clones, around 92% being singletons. The clonotype comes from an adult in good health. The specimen comprised peripheral blood, sampled on day 0 of AZD1222 vaccination.

CDR3 protein: CASSLESTGREQYF. CDR3 coding DNA: TGTGCCAGCAGCTTAGAATCGACAGGGAGGGAGCAGTACTTC. The genes are TRBV11-2 and TRBJ2-7; D may be TRBD1 (7 bases). Deletions cut 0 bases from V and 7 bases from J, with 13 bases between. There are 14 residues in the CDR3. CDR1 is SGHAT and CDR2 is FQNNGV in the germline V gene.